This T cell receptor (beta chain) was recovered during a study of blood T cell repertoires in COVID-19. Germline V CDR1 and CDR2: MNHNY, SVGAGI (reference sequence). The V and J ends lost 4 bases and 6 bases respectively, with 17 bases between them. CDR3 size: 15 residues. Seattle researchers signed up patients amid active infection and tracked them longitudinally. Libraries were prepared by immunoSEQ multiplex PCR; TCRdb keeps only in-frame clonotypes and omits some of them. The sample shows 270,000 or so clones, about 81% of them seen only once. The chain is built from TRBV6-6 and TRBJ2-3, with a tentative D call TRBD2 (6 bases). This sequence was found in a human donor with COVID-19, enrolled during active disease. The donor label of this sample is uncertain. Sequenced sample: peripheral blood. The CDR3 spells CASSSGSGVMDTQYF. The CDR3 nucleotides read TGTGCCAGCAGTTCGGGTTCGGGGGTAATGGATACGCAGTATTTT.